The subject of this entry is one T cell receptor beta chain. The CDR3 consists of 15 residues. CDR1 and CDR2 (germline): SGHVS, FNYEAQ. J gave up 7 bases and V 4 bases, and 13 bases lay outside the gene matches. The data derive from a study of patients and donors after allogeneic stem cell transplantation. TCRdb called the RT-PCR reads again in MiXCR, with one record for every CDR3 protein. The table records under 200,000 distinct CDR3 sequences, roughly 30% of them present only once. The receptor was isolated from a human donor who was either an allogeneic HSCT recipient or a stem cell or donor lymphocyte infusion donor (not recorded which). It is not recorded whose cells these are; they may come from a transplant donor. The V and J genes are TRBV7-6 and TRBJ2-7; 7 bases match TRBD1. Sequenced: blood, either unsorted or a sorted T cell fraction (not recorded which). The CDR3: CASSSRGRGIWEQYF. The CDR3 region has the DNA TGTGCCAGCAGCTCCCGGGGCAGGGGGATATGGGAGCAGTACTTC.